This T cell receptor (beta chain) comes out of a study of T cells in tuberculosis. Study context: CD1B tetramers identified T cells specific for mycobacterial lipid GMM.

Regarding time point: new active TB diagnosis, blood taken before or within 7 days of starting treatment. Remarks on this clone: Its antigen is unknown.

This CDR3 spans 15 amino acids. Germline assignment: CDR1 MNHEY and CDR2 SVGAGI. V lost 5 bases, J lost 6 bases, and 10 bases stayed unmatched. Study-level points and caveats: Active tuberculosis patients had shorter CDR3-alpha; the beta difference was nonsignificant. Samples were chosen by availability of cryopreserved specimens.

TCRdb keeps only in-frame clones here, not all; method: immunoSEQ multiplex PCR. The table has tens of thousands of clones, nearly 90% seen once. The sequence was collected from an adult with tuberculosis. Sequencing used PBMCs, obtained at tuberculosis diagnosis. The chain uses TRBV6-5 and TRBJ1-2, with 9 bases matching TRBD1. CDR3 sequence (DNA): TGTGCCAGCAGTCGCGGGGACAGGGTGAGAGATGGCTACACCTTC. Its translation is CASSRGDRVRDGYTF.